This is a list of T cell receptor beta chains from one sample in a study of cytomegalovirus exposure and HLA in healthy donors. Clones were read by immunoSEQ multiplex PCR, and TCRdb kept only the in-frame ones, dropping some. The sample lists 80,000 or so clones; under 65% were seen once. The sequenced material came from PBMCs. Receptor source: a male donor in good health and CMV-seropositive. Both conserved end residues are part of each CDR3. D genes are given only for firm matches. Only part of the rows carry a size: once, few, many, or a class if the clone is expanded.

clone_size: -; v_call: TRBV7-9; j_call: TRBJ2-3; d_call: -; cdr3_aa: CSSSLLGPVDTQYF; cdr3_nt: TGTTCCAGCAGCTTACTAGGCCCGGTGGATACGCAGTATTTT
clone_size: once; v_call: TRBV6-4; j_call: TRBJ2-5; d_call: TRBD1; cdr3_aa: CASSLARGETQYF; cdr3_nt: TGTGCCAGCAGCCTCGCCAGGGGGGAGACCCAGTACTTC
clone_size: -; v_call: TRBV29-1; j_call: TRBJ1-1; d_call: TRBD1; cdr3_aa: CSVGSDRDRTEAFF; cdr3_nt: TGCAGCGTTGGGTCAGACAGGGATCGGACTGAAGCTTTCTTT
clone_size: -; v_call: TRBV4-2; j_call: TRBJ2-1; d_call: TRBD2; cdr3_aa: CASSQDNLAGASYNEQFF; cdr3_nt: TGTGCCAGCAGCCAAGATAACCTAGCGGGAGCCTCCTACAATGAGCAGTTCTTC
clone_size: few; v_call: TRBV4-1; j_call: TRBJ1-1; d_call: -; cdr3_aa: CASSPGVGDTEAFF; cdr3_nt: TGCGCCAGCAGCCCGGGGGTCGGGGACACTGAAGCTTTCTTT
clone_size: few; v_call: TRBV18; j_call: TRBJ2-1; d_call: -; cdr3_aa: CASSPLPGGLEGNEQFF; cdr3_nt: TGTGCCAGCTCACCACTCCCGGGCGGCCTCGAGGGTAATGAGCAGTTCTTC
clone_size: few; v_call: TRBV6-5; j_call: TRBJ1-1; d_call: -; cdr3_aa: CASNTVLNTEAFF; cdr3_nt: TGTGCCAGCAACACAGTTCTTAACACTGAAGCTTTCTTT
clone_size: -; v_call: TRBV28; j_call: TRBJ1-5; d_call: -; cdr3_aa: CASSLGGASNQPQHF; cdr3_nt: TGTGCCAGCAGCCTCGGGGGGGCAAGCAATCAGCCCCAGCATTTT
clone_size: -; v_call: TRBV7-9; j_call: TRBJ1-5; d_call: TRBD1; cdr3_aa: CSSSPGQALNQPQHF; cdr3_nt: TGTTCCAGCAGCCCAGGACAGGCCCTCAATCAGCCCCAGCATTTT
clone_size: -; v_call: TRBV7-3; j_call: TRBJ1-4; d_call: -; cdr3_aa: CASSQSATNEKLFF; cdr3_nt: TGTGCCAGCTCACAATCAGCAACTAATGAAAAACTGTTTTTT
clone_size: -; v_call: TRBV4-2; j_call: TRBJ2-1; d_call: TRBD2; cdr3_aa: CASSPLAGVYNEQFF; cdr3_nt: TGTGCCAGCAGCCCTCTAGCGGGGGTGTACAATGAGCAGTTCTTC
clone_size: -; v_call: TRBV9; j_call: TRBJ2-1; d_call: TRBD2; cdr3_aa: CASSPGTSGRGGRNEQFF; cdr3_nt: TGTGCCAGCAGCCCCGGGACTAGCGGGAGAGGGGGTAGGAATGAGCAGTTCTTC
clone_size: -; v_call: TRBV28; j_call: TRBJ2-6; d_call: -; cdr3_aa: CASSLGGAGANVLTF; cdr3_nt: TGTGCCAGCAGTTTAGGAGGGGCTGGGGCCAACGTCCTGACTTTC
clone_size: few; v_call: TRBV4-2; j_call: TRBJ1-5; d_call: -; cdr3_aa: CASSQANQPQHF; cdr3_nt: TGTGCCAGCAGCCAAGCAAATCAGCCCCAGCATTTT
clone_size: -; v_call: TRBV28; j_call: TRBJ1-3; d_call: -; cdr3_aa: CASSPQGWFGNTIYF; cdr3_nt: TGTGCCAGCAGCCCCCAGGGGTGGTTCGGAAACACCATATATTTT
clone_size: -; v_call: TRBV15; j_call: TRBJ2-7; d_call: TRBD1; cdr3_aa: CATSIGQEVSYEQYF; cdr3_nt: TGTGCCACCAGCATTGGACAGGAGGTCTCCTACGAGCAGTACTTC
clone_size: -; v_call: TRBV29-1; j_call: TRBJ2-1; d_call: TRBD2; cdr3_aa: CSVDSGSAYNEQFF; cdr3_nt: TGCAGCGTTGATAGCGGGAGCGCCTACAATGAGCAGTTCTTC
clone_size: few; v_call: TRBV13; j_call: TRBJ1-4; d_call: -; cdr3_aa: CASSLGAVEKLFF; cdr3_nt: TGTGCCAGCAGCTTAGGTGCGGTCGAGAAACTGTTTTTT
clone_size: few; v_call: TRBV18; j_call: TRBJ2-1; d_call: TRBD1; cdr3_aa: CASSPYEGASYNEQFF; cdr3_nt: TGTGCCAGCTCACCTTATGAGGGGGCCTCCTACAATGAGCAGTTCTTC
clone_size: few; v_call: TRBV27; j_call: TRBJ1-5; d_call: -; cdr3_aa: CASSFSGQPQHF; cdr3_nt: TGTGCCAGCAGTTTCTCGGGTCAGCCCCAGCATTTT
clone_size: -; v_call: TRBV30; j_call: TRBJ1-2; d_call: -; cdr3_aa: CAWSVADNYGYTF; cdr3_nt: TGTGCCTGGAGTGTGGCGGATAACTATGGCTACACCTTC
clone_size: -; v_call: TRBV7-9; j_call: TRBJ2-7; d_call: TRBD1; cdr3_aa: CASSIRQGIHEQYF; cdr3_nt: TGTGCCAGCAGCATAAGACAGGGTATCCACGAGCAGTACTTC
clone_size: -; v_call: TRBV29-1; j_call: TRBJ2-3; d_call: -; cdr3_aa: CAAARSTDTQYF; cdr3_nt: TGCGCTGCGGCGAGGAGCACAGATACGCAGTATTTT
clone_size: -; v_call: TRBV10-3; j_call: TRBJ1-1; d_call: -; cdr3_aa: CAIRRGDTEAFF; cdr3_nt: TGTGCCATCAGGCGGGGGGACACTGAAGCTTTCTTT
clone_size: -; v_call: TRBV19; j_call: TRBJ1-1; d_call: -; cdr3_aa: CASSPVGREDLNTEAFF; cdr3_nt: TGTGCCAGTTCTCCAGTTGGCAGGGAGGATTTGAACACTGAAGCTTTCTTT
clone_size: few; v_call: TRBV10-1; j_call: TRBJ2-5; d_call: TRBD2; cdr3_aa: CASSGASGSLKQYF; cdr3_nt: TGCGCCAGCAGTGGGGCTAGCGGGAGTCTTAAGCAGTACTTC
clone_size: -; v_call: TRBV2; j_call: TRBJ2-3; d_call: -; cdr3_aa: CASTRTGITDTQYF; cdr3_nt: TGTGCCAGCACGCGGACGGGAATCACAGATACGCAGTATTTT
clone_size: -; v_call: TRBV5-6; j_call: TRBJ1-1; d_call: TRBD1; cdr3_aa: CASSTRTGEATEAFF; cdr3_nt: TGTGCCAGCAGCACTAGGACAGGGGAGGCCACTGAAGCTTTCTTT
clone_size: few; v_call: TRBV2; j_call: TRBJ2-3; d_call: TRBD1; cdr3_aa: CASRPGQGPDTQYF; cdr3_nt: TGTGCCAGCAGACCGGGACAGGGGCCGGATACGCAGTATTTT